This T cell receptor beta chain appears in the sequencing data of a study of blood T cell repertoires in COVID-19. Turning to the study itself: T cells, B-cell-depleted T cells, or PBMCs provided the cDNA or gDNA that served as material.

Original handling: Amplification with reference gene primers provided the estimates of nucleated cell counts. Sequencing used immunoSEQ multiplex PCR; TCRdb keeps in-frame clones, though not all of them. V and J calls and clone size follow that table, whereas D and trimming were derived from the DNA. The profile shows some 91,000 clones, 70% to 90% of them singletons. The germline V gene has CDR1 WNHNN and CDR2 SYGVQD (reference sequence). The CDR3 loop spans 13 amino acids. The V end was cut by 6 bases, the J end by 9 bases, with 12 bases between. The clonotype was recovered from a human donor in a cohort sampled during active COVID-19. This chain links TRBV10-1 with TRBJ1-6; D perhaps matches TRBD1 (5 bases). Source material: peripheral blood. The CDR3 sequence: CASSLDGGSPLHF. CDR3 nucleotide sequence: TGCGCCAGCAGCCTAGACGGGGGTTCACCCCTCCACTTT.